This T cell receptor beta chain is from a study of CD8 T cells in ankylosing spondylitis. Study outcomes and limitations: Significant enrichment of disease-linked clones was reported in matched ankylosing spondylitis synovial fluid.

Libraries for TCR beta were made by quantitative 5'-RACE with molecular barcodes. Using its own MiXCR run on the 5' RACE reads, TCRdb lists one record per CDR3 protein. This sample has 100,000 to 150,000 distinct CDR3 sequences, with approximately 9.7% found just once. This clonotype was recorded at least ten times. The target antigen is unknown. This CDR3 has 17 amino acids. The V gene end was trimmed by 5 bases and the J gene end by 8 bases; junction bases not matched to a gene: 14. Germline lookup yields CDR1 SGHTA and CDR2 FQGNSA. The sequenced sample consisted of blood, either unsorted or a sorted T cell fraction (not recorded which). The chain recombines TRBV7-2 with TRBJ2-3; 12 bases match TRBD2. The TCR sequence derives from a male donor with ankylosing spondylitis or in good health (not recorded which). In DNA, the CDR3 is TGTGCCAGCAGCACCCAAATTCTAGCGGGAGGGTTGGCTACGCAGTATTTT. This sequence encodes CASSTQILAGGLATQYF.